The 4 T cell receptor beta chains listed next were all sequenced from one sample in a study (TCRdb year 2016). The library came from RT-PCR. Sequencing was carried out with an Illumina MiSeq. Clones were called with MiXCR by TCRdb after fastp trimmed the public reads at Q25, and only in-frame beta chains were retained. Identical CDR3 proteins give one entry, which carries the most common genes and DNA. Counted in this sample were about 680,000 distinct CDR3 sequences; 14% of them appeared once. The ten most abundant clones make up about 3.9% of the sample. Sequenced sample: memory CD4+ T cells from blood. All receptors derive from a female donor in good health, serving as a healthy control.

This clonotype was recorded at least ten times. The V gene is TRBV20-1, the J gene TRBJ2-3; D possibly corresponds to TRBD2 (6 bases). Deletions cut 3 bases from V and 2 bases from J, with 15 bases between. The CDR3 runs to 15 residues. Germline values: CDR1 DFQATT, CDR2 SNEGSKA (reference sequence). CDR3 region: CSARNQRADTDTQYF. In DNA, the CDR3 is TGCAGTGCTAGGAATCAGCGGGCAGACACAGATACGCAGTATTTT.

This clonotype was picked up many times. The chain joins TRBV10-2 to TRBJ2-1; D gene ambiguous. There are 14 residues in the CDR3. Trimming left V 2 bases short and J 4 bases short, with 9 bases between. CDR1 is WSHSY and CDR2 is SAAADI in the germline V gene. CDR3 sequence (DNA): TGCGCCAGCAGTGAGACCCTACCATACAATGAGCAGTTCTTC. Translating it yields CASSETLPYNEQFF.

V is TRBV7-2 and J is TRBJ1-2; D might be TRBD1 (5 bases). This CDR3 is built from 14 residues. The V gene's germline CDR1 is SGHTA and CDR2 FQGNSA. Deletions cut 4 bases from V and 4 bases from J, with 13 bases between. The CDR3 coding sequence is TGTGCCAGCAGCTCGGTACAGGCGGCCTATGGCTACACCTTC. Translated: CASSSVQAAYGYTF.

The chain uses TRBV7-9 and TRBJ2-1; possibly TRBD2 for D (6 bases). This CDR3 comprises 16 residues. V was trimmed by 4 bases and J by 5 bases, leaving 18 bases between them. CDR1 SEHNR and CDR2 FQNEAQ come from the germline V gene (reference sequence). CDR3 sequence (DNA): TGTGCCAGCAGCTATGGAACGGGAGTGAGGAACAATGAGCAGTTCTTC. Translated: CASSYGTGVRNNEQFF.